The clone carrying this T cell receptor (beta chain) was seen a few times. The data are from a study of response to subunit inactivated influenza vaccine. CDR3 length equals 17 residues. V lost 4 bases, J lost 1 base, and 8 bases stayed unmatched. CDR1 MGHDK and CDR2 SYGVNS come from the germline V gene. TCRdb passed the RT-PCR reads through MiXCR, listing each CDR3 protein once. This table has hundreds of thousands of distinct CDR3 sequences, 11% to 15% appearing once. This receptor was taken from a man aged 50 or older who received an inactivated influenza vaccine. The starting material was PBMCs from blood, obtained roughly 2 weeks before vaccination. This chain links TRBV25-1 with TRBJ2-1; 9 nucleotides agree with TRBD2. This CDR3 reads CASSGALAGQSYNEQFF. The DNA of the CDR3 is TGTGCCAGCAGTGGAGCTCTAGCGGGACAGTCCTACAATGAGCAGTTCTTC.